This T cell receptor (beta chain) was documented in a study of shared clonotypes between healthy human individuals. Study-wide results and limits: Larger estimated richness was generally recorded for naive subsets relative to memory subsets.

It was CD45RO-negative cells, positively selected for CCR7, that made up naive CD8 cells, with terminally differentiated effector memory CD45RA+ cells excluded. For each subset, genomic DNA was distributed in equal portions over several immunoSEQ plates. TCRdb keeps only in-frame clones here, not all; method: immunoSEQ multiplex PCR. The sample lists some 2.1 million clones, about 95% occurring once. The V gene end was trimmed by 6 bases and the J gene end by 6 bases; junction bases not matched to a gene: 8. This CDR3 contains 15 residues. CDR1 is LNHDA, CDR2 SQIVND, per germline (reference sequence). Of note for this clone: Its matching antigen is unknown.

The chain combines TRBV19 with TRBJ2-2; TRBD2 aligns across 9 bases. Sequenced material: naive CD8+ T cells sorted from blood. The clonotype comes from a man between 18 and 29 years old in good health. CDR3 nucleotide sequence: TGTGCCAGTAGATTAGCGGGAGCGGGTCCCGGGGAGCTGTTTTTT. Translated, it gives CASRLAGAGPGELFF.